Sequencing of this T cell receptor beta chain was carried out in a study of T cell changes during pregnancy in multiple sclerosis. J lost 7 bases, V lost 5 bases, and 8 bases had no gene match. Germline V gene sequence: CDR1 MNHEY, CDR2 SMNVEV (reference sequence). This CDR3 has 15 amino acids. The table came from immunoSEQ multiplex PCR; TCRdb's copy has only in-frame clones and leaves some out. The data hold about 80,000 clones, with around 92% observed a single time. This material consisted of peripheral blood, taken before pregnancy. The J gene is TRBJ2-1, the V gene TRBV27; 10 nucleotides line up with TRBD2. The sequence was obtained from a female donor with multiple sclerosis, enrolled in a pregnancy study. This chain's CDR3 is CASSPGTSERNEQFF. CDR3 bases: TGTGCCAGCAGTCCCGGGACTAGCGAGAGGAATGAGCAGTTCTTC.